This T cell receptor beta chain stems from a study of cytomegalovirus exposure and HLA in healthy donors. In the PCR, 60 Vbeta and 13 Jbeta primers were used. Data came from immunoSEQ multiplex PCR; TCRdb stores just in-frame clones and leaves some out. The sample contains roughly 180,000 clones, around 82% of which appear only once. CDR3 size: 13 residues. The V and J ends lost 6 bases and 3 bases respectively, with 9 bases between them. Per the germline V gene, CDR1 is SGHVS and CDR2 is FNYEAQ. The table lists this clone with a count of one. Antigen unknown. Broader study findings: The majority of CMV-associated TCR beta chains were reported as apparently HLA-restricted in a later analysis. A later analysis reportedly identified an Asian-associated ancestry cluster as carrying fewer N-insertions than the roughly 670-donor mean.

The material sequenced was PBMCs. The V gene is TRBV7-6, the J gene TRBJ1-5; possibly TRBD1 for D (5 bases). This TCR was sampled from a woman aged 45-65 years in good health and CMV-seropositive. The CDR3 loop reads CASSQTVNQPQHF. CDR3 in DNA: TGTGCCAGCAGTCAGACAGTCAATCAGCCCCAGCATTTT.